This T cell receptor beta chain was recovered during a study of long-term antiretroviral therapy in people with HIV (dated by TCRdb to between 2020 and 2023). Some background on the complete study: The earliest samples were collected about a decade before the 2015 WHO recommendation for immediate ART, when ART was typically delayed until CD4 counts fell. A retrospective serial study tested whether changes in peripheral blood TRB repertoire composition and diversity were associated with ART initiation and durable HIV suppression. A total of 192 cryopreserved PBMC samples were contributed to the cohort by 30 adults with confirmed HIV infection, with samples collected serially over a mean of 6 years (range 1-12). About 35% of the 30 participants with HIV were female. Test extractions of a monoclonal T-cell line alongside approximately 34 polyclonal samples showed no cross-contamination during QIAcube processing.

The cysteine opens and the phenylalanine closes a CDR3 of 14 amino acids. Only CDR3 DNA remains: 42 bases, in frame from the first base. Reading the germline V gene gives CDR1 SGHRS and CDR2 YFSETQ. V loses 0 bases, J loses 6 bases, and the germline ends lie 9 bases apart. To be included, a participant needed at least one PBMC sample from before ART initiation plus at least two post-ART samples. Treatment was received in the United States of America by all participants with HIV. Before DNA extraction, cryopreserved samples of about 0.95-10 million PBMC were thawed and washed. At the time of the earliest PBMC sample, participants with HIV were aged between roughly 20 and 54 years. Per participant, PBMC samples came from 1-4 timepoints prior to ART initiation and 2-8 timepoints following ART initiation, for a median of 7 samples. Serial HIV viral load, CD4+ T-cell count, ART history and demographic data were obtained for every participant. Genomic DNA was extracted from unsorted PBMC with a Qiagen kit on a QIAcube, with processing performed in batches of 12 samples.

In regard to this clone: Its specific antigen is unknown. There are no base qualities to consult, and no much larger clone falls within one base.

What the study reported, not specific to this receptor: At every time point, the repertoire was dominated by expanded TRB clones first identified before ART initiation, although this dominance fluctuated and, in many PLHIV, declined after ART. Starting ART was linked to a significant rise in TRB diversity, yet even with long-term ART the diversity remained significantly lower than in transplant donor controls. Unsorted PBMC were profiled instead of sorted CD4+ and CD8+ T cells because pre-ART samples had limited cell numbers. CDR3 length ranges in HIV repertoires were narrower than in controls, and network structure suggested an antigen-experienced repertoire with only a slight naive shift after ART. Inferences about post-ART repertoire changes were limited because no data were available on ART adherence, viral resistance or therapy changes. The samples span the years 2004 to 2017, and the ART regimens used at that time may not be as effective as current regimens. Limited PBMC availability meant only the TCR beta chain was sequenced, without alpha chain pairing.

The immunoSEQ hsTCRB v3.0 assay was used at survey level resolution for TRB variable region sequencing. TRB sequencing targeted a depth of 40,000-50,000 T-cell genomes per sample. TRB libraries were pooled and sequenced on an Illumina MiSeq using a v3 150-cycle kit. On the study's bioinformatics: Analysis of repertoires was carried out in R inside a reproducible Nextflow workflow spanning QC, data transformation and analysis. LymphoSeq2, an R package for AIRR-Seq data exploration, was used to implement custom analyses. A handful of samples yielding fewer than 5000 total TRB sequences were excluded, leaving about 190 analyzed HIV repertoires. Among the 170 to 200 retained HIV repertoires, 55 to 60 were collected before ART initiation and 120 to 140 were collected after ART initiation. Repertoires were downsampled to 5000 TRB nucleotide sequences, and summary statistics were averaged over 100 downsampling iterations. Only TRB sequences with CDR3 regions of at least seven amino acids were retained for analysis. Diversity was assessed using a clonality score derived from Shannon entropy and using the Gini coefficient. In the repertoire networks, any two of the top 5000 CDR3 amino acid sequences were connected whenever the two sequences differed by an edit distance of one. For TRB CDR3 amino acid sequences, antigen specificity groups and MHC restriction were predicted with GLIPH2. To flag known CMV, EBV, HIV or tissue antigen associations, CDR3 amino acid sequences were matched against VDJdb and McPAS-TCR. Pre-ART, post-ART and control groups were compared with Wilcoxon signed-rank tests and Holm-Bonferroni correction. The immuneACCESS repertoire file appears here via TCRdb, limited to in-frame rearrangements. These files lack a portion of the clones; in checked studies, under half of the deficit traces to unresolved V genes, and the cause of the others is not known. That table furnishes V, J and clone size, whereas the DNA furnished D and trimming. In this sample the table shows more than 45,000 clones, around 84% of which occur a single time. The ten top clones hold under 3% of the sample.

This TCR was recovered from a woman under 30 with HIV. Recombination linked TRBV5-1 to TRBJ2-2; TRBD2 is possibly the D segment (6 matching bases). This specimen was unsorted PBMCs, taken 0.8 years after starting antiretroviral therapy. The DNA is as follows: TGCGCCAGCAGCTTGGTATGGGGGGCCGGGGAGCTGTTTTTT. Its product reads: CASSLVWGAGELFF. Here the CDR3 is joined to the reference TRBV5-1 and TRBJ2-2 genes, and the full variable domain is: KAGVTQTPRYLIKTRGQQVTLSCSPISGHRSVSWYQQTPGQGLQFLFEYFSETQRNKGNFPGRFSGRQFSNSRSEMNVSTLELGDSALYLCASSLVWGAGELFFGEGSRLTVL.